A selection of T cell receptor beta chains follows, all from one sample in a study of glioma-infiltrating T cells. Using its own MiXCR run on the multiplex PCR reads, TCRdb lists one record per CDR3 protein. The repertoire consists of 400,000 or so distinct CDR3 sequences, with roughly two fifths occurring once and the leading ten covering more than 10%. The sample consisted of glioma tissue, nonneoplastic brain tissue, or PBMCs (not recorded which). These receptor sequences come from a human donor with low-grade glioma or glioblastoma, undergoing nonglioma brain surgery, or in good health (not recorded which). CDR3s include the opening cysteine and the closing phenylalanine or tryptophan. The D gene is left open where the match is weak. Rows give clone size only sometimes, using once, few, many, or a class for an expanded clone.

V gene: TRBV20-1; J gene: TRBJ2-1; clone size: few; D gene: -; CDR3 protein: CSAEGFREQSF; CDR3 DNA: TGCAGTGCTGAGGGGTTTCGTGAGCAGTCCTTC
V gene: TRBV28; J gene: TRBJ2-7; clone size: -; D gene: -; CDR3 protein: CASRIPQGYEQYF; CDR3 DNA: TGTGCCAGCAGGATACCTCAGGGCTACGAGCAGTACTTC
V gene: TRBV6-2/TRBV6-3; J gene: TRBJ2-7; clone size: -; D gene: TRBD2; CDR3 protein: CASSLAGPTYEQYF; CDR3 DNA: TGTGCCAGCAGTCTAGCGGGCCCCACCTACGAGCAGTACTTC
V gene: TRBV12-3/TRBV12-4; J gene: TRBJ2-1; clone size: once; D gene: TRBD2; CDR3 protein: CASSGDLAGVDNEQFF; CDR3 DNA: TGTGCCAGCAGTGGGGACCTAGCGGGAGTCGACAATGAGCAGTTCTTC
V gene: TRBV5-1; J gene: TRBJ2-3; clone size: -; D gene: -; CDR3 protein: CASSFYINTDTQYF; CDR3 DNA: TGCGCCAGCAGCTTTTATATCAACACAGATACGCAGTATTTT
V gene: TRBV2; J gene: TRBJ1-5; clone size: few; D gene: -; CDR3 protein: CASSEWQGRDQPQHF; CDR3 DNA: TGTGCCAGCAGTGAATGGCAGGGTCGGGATCAGCCCCAGCATTTT
V gene: TRBV19; J gene: TRBJ2-7; clone size: -; D gene: -; CDR3 protein: CASSSREPYEQYF; CDR3 DNA: TGTGCCAGTAGCTCCCGGGAGCCCTACGAGCAGTACTTC
V gene: TRBV19; J gene: TRBJ2-7; clone size: -; D gene: -; CDR3 protein: CASSATEGPYEQYF; CDR3 DNA: TGTGCCAGTAGTGCGACCGAAGGGCCCTACGAGCAGTACTTC
V gene: TRBV6-1; J gene: TRBJ1-2; clone size: -; D gene: -; CDR3 protein: CASSEPGTPLSTF; CDR3 DNA: TGTGCCAGCAGTGAGCCCGGGACACCACTCTCCACCTTC
V gene: TRBV6-2/TRBV6-3; J gene: TRBJ1-1; clone size: many; D gene: -; CDR3 protein: CASSYSGNVAFF; CDR3 DNA: TGTGCCAGCAGTTACTCAGGAAACGTAGCTTTCTTT
V gene: TRBV28; J gene: TRBJ1-5; clone size: -; D gene: -; CDR3 protein: CASSFQVRVNQPQHF; CDR3 DNA: TGTGCCAGCAGTTTTCAAGTGCGGGTGAATCAGCCCCAGCATTTT